These T cell receptor beta chains were read from a single sample in a study of T cell responses to AZD1222 COVID-19 vaccine. Data came from immunoSEQ multiplex PCR; TCRdb stores just in-frame clones and leaves some out. The sample lists around 99,000 clones; about nine tenths were seen once. The sequenced sample was peripheral blood, obtained on day 0 of AZD1222 vaccination. The receptors were gathered from an adult in good health. Each CDR3 is given with its conserved first and last residue.

j_gene: TRBJ2-4
v_gene: TRBV11-2
CDR3aa: CASSFRGGNVGIQYF

j_gene: TRBJ1-4
v_gene: TRBV19
CDR3aa: CASSSYQNEKLFF

j_gene: TRBJ2-6
v_gene: TRBV7-2
CDR3aa: CASVPLDRSHGSGANVLTF

j_gene: TRBJ1-4
v_gene: TRBV2
CDR3aa: CASSGTRQGNEKLFF

j_gene: TRBJ1-1
v_gene: TRBV2
CDR3aa: CADKGHTEAFF

j_gene: TRBJ2-1
v_gene: TRBV11-2
CDR3aa: CASSLGVNNEQFF

j_gene: TRBJ1-5
v_gene: TRBV16
CDR3aa: CASSQSIEQSGQPQHF

j_gene: TRBJ2-2
v_gene: TRBV10-1
CDR3aa: CASSALAGVIGGELFF

j_gene: TRBJ2-7
v_gene: TRBV7-9
CDR3aa: CASSHSPSYEQYF

j_gene: TRBJ1-2
v_gene: TRBV15
CDR3aa: CATSTPEAGGYGYTF

j_gene: TRBJ2-3
v_gene: TRBV7-6
CDR3aa: CASSSSRQGRADTQYF

j_gene: TRBJ2-7
v_gene: TRBV5-6
CDR3aa: CASSLSSPTDRAHYEQYF

j_gene: TRBJ1-2
v_gene: TRBV7-2
CDR3aa: CASSPRTSSIGYTF

j_gene: TRBJ2-7
v_gene: TRBV7-2
CDR3aa: CASSSYPIAGGRSKQYF

j_gene: TRBJ1-1
v_gene: TRBV7-3
CDR3aa: CASSPLGNTEAFF

j_gene: TRBJ1-5
v_gene: TRBV28
CDR3aa: CASRRVGGFDGNQPQHF

j_gene: TRBJ1-4
v_gene: TRBV20-1
CDR3aa: CSAISWEKLFF

j_gene: TRBJ2-7
v_gene: TRBV2
CDR3aa: CASSGGRGGEQYF

j_gene: TRBJ2-7
v_gene: TRBV27
CDR3aa: CASSPDRVRGYEQYF

j_gene: TRBJ1-1
v_gene: TRBV7-9
CDR3aa: CASSEDRPRNTEAFF

j_gene: TRBJ2-7
v_gene: TRBV3-1/TRBV3-2
CDR3aa: CASSLGTTYEQYF

j_gene: TRBJ2-7
v_gene: TRBV7-9
CDR3aa: CASSLGTRSYEQYF

j_gene: TRBJ2-7
v_gene: TRBV7-2
CDR3aa: CASSLEAGGLYEQYF

j_gene: TRBJ2-1
v_gene: TRBV9
CDR3aa: CASSVQGNSYNEQFF

j_gene: TRBJ2-7
v_gene: TRBV6-4
CDR3aa: CAGDYEQYF

j_gene: TRBJ1-1
v_gene: TRBV14
CDR3aa: CASSPRQGAEAFF

j_gene: TRBJ2-1
v_gene: TRBV5-1
CDR3aa: CASSPRTGTNNEQFF

j_gene: TRBJ2-1
v_gene: TRBV11-3
CDR3aa: CASSFGGGTHNEQFF

j_gene: TRBJ1-5
v_gene: TRBV21-1
CDR3aa: CASSKGPGGDSNQPQHF

j_gene: TRBJ2-2
v_gene: TRBV6-5
CDR3aa: CASSLAYTGELFF

j_gene: TRBJ1-5
v_gene: TRBV6-2/TRBV6-3
CDR3aa: CASSYVQGVINQPQHF

j_gene: TRBJ1-6
v_gene: TRBV28
CDR3aa: CASSSPLPGRSSPLHF

j_gene: TRBJ1-1
v_gene: TRBV5-1
CDR3aa: CASSLASLGRGAEAFF

j_gene: TRBJ1-5
v_gene: TRBV6-1
CDR3aa: CASSESPQGRGSMRPQHF

j_gene: TRBJ1-1
v_gene: TRBV11-2
CDR3aa: CASSVNRGEAFF

j_gene: TRBJ2-3
v_gene: TRBV5-1
CDR3aa: CASSLSLPGTRDTQYF

j_gene: TRBJ1-1
v_gene: TRBV9
CDR3aa: CASSPGNWNTEAFF